A single sample is the source of the 10 T cell receptor beta chains below, sequenced in a study of CD8 T cells in Susac syndrome. Random hexamers were used to reverse transcribe roughly 0.45 to 1 ug of RNA. Each CDR3 protein gets one entry after TCRdb re-called the immunoSEQ multiplex PCR reads with MiXCR. The table has 150,000 to 250,000 distinct CDR3 sequences, about 96% seen once. The sequenced sample consisted of CD4+ T cells from PBMCs. The receptors derive from a human donor with multiple sclerosis.

The gene calls are TRBV20-1 and TRBJ2-1, with a tentative D call TRBD2 (6 bases). Germline V lookup: CDR1 DFQATT, CDR2 SNEGSKA (reference sequence). CDR3 length equals 14 residues. V shed 0 bases and J shed 10 bases, with 16 bases lying between them. The CDR3: CSARDRRGPQEQFF. The CDR3 DNA sequence: TGCAGTGCTAGAGATCGGCGGGGTCCCCAAGAGCAGTTCTTC.

The V call is TRBV5-1, the J call TRBJ2-4, with a weak D call TRBD1 (5 bases). Germline V lookup: CDR1 SGHRS, CDR2 YFSETQ. The CDR3 loop spans 15 amino acids. V was clipped by 0 bases and J by 5 bases, with 12 bases between them. DNA for the CDR3: TGCGCCAGCAGCTTGGAGGGGTCTGGGGAAAACATTCAGTACTTC. Amino acids: CASSLEGSGENIQYF. Based on the CDR3 plus reference TRBV5-1 and TRBJ2-4, the full variable domain is KAGVTQTPRYLIKTRGQQVTLSCSPISGHRSVSWYQQTPGQGLQFLFEYFSETQRNKGNFPGRFSGRQFSNSRSEMNVSTLELGDSALYLCASSLEGSGENIQYFGAGTRLSVL.

The gene calls are TRBV5-4 and TRBJ1-2; 8 bases fit TRBD1. The junction had 5 bases not matched to a gene; V was cut back by 4 bases and J by 0 bases. The germline V gene has CDR1 SGHNT and CDR2 YYREEE (reference sequence). This CDR3 is 15 amino acids long. The CDR3 DNA reads as TGTGCCAGCAGCCCCAGACAGGGGTCTAACTATGGCTACACCTTC. It codes for CASSPRQGSNYGYTF.

The CDR3 nucleotides read TGCGCCAGCAGCTTGGAAGGGGGTGAGCAGTACTTC. Residues: CASSLEGGEQYF. This chain links TRBV5-1 with TRBJ2-7; D may be TRBD1 (6 bases). CDR3 size: 12 residues. CDR1 is SGHRS, CDR2 YFSETQ, per germline. Trimming pared 0 bases from V and 7 bases from J, leaving 8 bases between.

This chain connects TRBV27 to TRBJ1-1, with 7 bases fitting TRBD1. The CDR3 length is 15 residues. Germline CDR1 MNHEY, CDR2 SMNVEV (reference sequence). J lost 11 bases, V lost 2 bases, and 14 bases had no gene match. The CDR3 nucleotides read TGTGCCAGCAGTTTAAGGGCCAGACAGGGACGTGCGGCTTTCTTT. It specifies CASSLRARQGRAAFF.

The chain recombines TRBV29-1 with TRBJ1-2, with TRBD1 matching 7 bases. CDR3 length: 13 residues. V lost 6 bases, J lost 7 bases, and 11 bases stayed unmatched. Germline values: CDR1 SQVTM, CDR2 ANQGSEA. This CDR3 reads CSVRGGDWAGYTF. CDR3 coding DNA: TGCAGCGTCAGGGGGGGGGATTGGGCTGGCTACACCTTC.

The chain joins TRBV27 to TRBJ1-1; D might be TRBD1 (5 bases). Germline-derived CDR1 and CDR2 are MNHEY and SMNVEV (reference sequence). The CDR3 totals 13 residues. The ends were cut back, 2 bases at V and 5 bases at J, with 9 bases in the middle. The CDR3 loop reads CASSLRGVTEAFF. The DNA of the CDR3 is TGTGCCAGCAGTTTACGAGGGGTAACTGAAGCTTTCTTT.

The chain carries TRBV5-1 and TRBJ2-4; TRBD1 is a possible D gene (7 bases). The V end lost 1 base, the J end lost 8 bases, and 10 bases lay between the germline ends. Germline values: CDR1 SGHRS, CDR2 YFSETQ. The CDR3 contains 13 residues. CDR3 DNA sequence: TGCGCCAGCAGCTTGACAGGGGAGGACATTCAGTACTTC. Amino acid sequence: CASSLTGEDIQYF.

V and J are TRBV5-6 and TRBJ2-1; the D is unclear. This CDR3 has 11 residues. Germline CDR1 is SGHDT and CDR2 is YYEEEE. The V end lost 4 bases, the J end lost 15 bases, and 14 bases lay between the germline ends. The CDR3 coding sequence is TGTGCCAGCAGCATATCCTCGAGGCTGTTCTTC. The encoded protein is CASSISSRLFF.

The genes are TRBV7-6 and TRBJ2-5; 9 bases agree with TRBD1. J lost 4 bases, V lost 3 bases, and 6 bases had no gene match. The length of the CDR3 is 15 residues. In germline, CDR1 is SGHVS, CDR2 FNYEAQ. CDR3: CASSFPGQGRETQYF. DNA of the CDR3: TGTGCCAGCAGCTTCCCGGGACAGGGAAGAGAGACCCAGTACTTC.